This T cell receptor (beta chain) was profiled in a study of control samples from healthy donors and cancer patients. CDR1 is SGHRS and CDR2 is YFSETQ in the germline V gene. This CDR3 is built from 15 residues. V trimming: 4 bases; J trimming: 0 bases; junction bases outside the gene matches: 4. Assay: immunoSEQ multiplex PCR; the TCRdb copy retains only in-frame clones and omits some. The table records fewer than 200,000 clones, approximately 95% of them present only once. The receptor was isolated from a man aged 18 to 30 in good health. The sample taken for sequencing was blood. The chain joins TRBV5-1 to TRBJ1-1; 9 positions agree with TRBD1. CDR3 in amino acids: CASSLTGGMNTEAFF. The CDR3 DNA reads TGCGCCAGCAGCCTGACAGGGGGGATGAACACTGAAGCTTTCTTT.